The present T cell receptor beta chain was sequenced within a study of cytomegalovirus exposure and HLA in healthy donors. The CDR3 has 13 amino acids. CDR1 is MDHEN, CDR2 SYDVKM, per germline. V shed 9 bases and J shed 4 bases, with 13 bases lying between them. This clone turned up a few times. The PCR employed 60 Vbeta primers together with 13 Jbeta primers. Generated by immunoSEQ multiplex PCR, the TCRdb table keeps only in-frame clones and is missing some. The data contain about 140,000 clones, around 82% of them singletons. The receptor was derived from a man aged 50 to 60 in good health and CMV-seronegative. The chain links TRBV28 to TRBJ1-5, with D hard to call. The material sequenced was PBMCs. The CDR3 reads CASVLLRNQPQHF. The CDR3 bases are TGTGCCAGTGTGCTCTTACGGAATCAGCCCCAGCATTTT.